In this sample, the clone carrying this TCR beta chain turned up many times. TCRdb re-called clones from the PCR reads using MiXCR. The table has 30,000 to 40,000 clones, 13% seen once. The data stem from a study of metastatic and nonmetastatic thyroid tumors. None of the patients had undergone any treatment ahead of thyroid surgery. The CDR3 runs to 13 residues. V shed 1 base and J shed 1 base, with 6 bases lying between them. Per the germline V gene, CDR1 is SGHRS and CDR2 is YFSETQ. The chain employs TRBV5-1 and TRBJ2-7, with D unresolved. The TCR comes from a female donor with papillary thyroid cancer or a benign thyroid nodule (not recorded which). Some clones in this sample may be carry-over from other donors' samples. The sequenced sample consisted of blood. The CDR3 sequence is CASSLRASYEQYF. DNA of the CDR3: TGCGCCAGCAGCTTGAGAGCTTCCTACGAGCAGTACTTC. Based on the CDR3 plus reference TRBV5-1 and TRBJ2-7, the full variable domain is KAGVTQTPRYLIKTRGQQVTLSCSPISGHRSVSWYQQTPGQGLQFLFEYFSETQRNKGNFPGRFSGRQFSNSRSEMNVSTLELGDSALYLCASSLRASYEQYFGPGTRLTVT.